A selection of T cell receptor beta chains follows, all from one sample in a study of T cell repertoires in cytomegalovirus infection. Each CDR3 protein gets one entry after TCRdb re-called the reads with MiXCR. The sample carries around 180,000 distinct CDR3 sequences, roughly a fifth recorded once. The sequencing sample was made of PBMCs. The receptor set was obtained from a human donor in good health (CMV status not recorded). Some clones in this sample may be carry-over from other donors' samples. CDR3s include the opening cysteine and the closing phenylalanine or tryptophan. The D gene is left open where the match is weak.

CDR3 protein: CASSLNSATYEQYF
J gene: TRBJ2-7
D gene: .
V gene: TRBV5-1

CDR3 protein: CASSTPGPEGNTEAFF
J gene: TRBJ1-1
D gene: .
V gene: TRBV6-5

CDR3 protein: CASSPRHGTEAFF
J gene: TRBJ1-1
D gene: .
V gene: TRBV7-4

CDR3 protein: CASGLPLEAFF
J gene: TRBJ1-1
D gene: .
V gene: TRBV12-5

CDR3 protein: CASTGQGPQETQYF
J gene: TRBJ2-5
D gene: TRBD1
V gene: TRBV5-1

CDR3 protein: CASSLNFGSNTDTQYF
J gene: TRBJ2-3
D gene: .
V gene: TRBV5-6

CDR3 protein: CASSSIREGGELFF
J gene: TRBJ2-2
D gene: .
V gene: TRBV2

CDR3 protein: CASRLTWSRREGEKLFF
J gene: TRBJ1-4
D gene: .
V gene: TRBV7-3

CDR3 protein: CASSLSLGRLAYF
J gene: TRBJ2-5
D gene: .
V gene: TRBV7-8

CDR3 protein: CSVARLAGQETQYF
J gene: TRBJ2-5
D gene: TRBD2
V gene: TRBV29-1

CDR3 protein: CATSREKAGGYQETQYF
J gene: TRBJ2-5
D gene: TRBD2
V gene: TRBV15

CDR3 protein: CASSSGQGIGNEQFF
J gene: TRBJ2-1
D gene: TRBD1
V gene: TRBV7-9

CDR3 protein: CASSSGDRSPFF
J gene: TRBJ1-1
D gene: TRBD1
V gene: TRBV7-3

CDR3 protein: CASSQQTANTGELFF
J gene: TRBJ2-2
D gene: .
V gene: TRBV4-1

CDR3 protein: CASSQASPGEAFF
J gene: TRBJ1-1
D gene: .
V gene: TRBV28

CDR3 protein: CASSQPQGRRFF
J gene: TRBJ1-1
D gene: TRBD1
V gene: TRBV3-1

CDR3 protein: CASTQDRDANTGELFF
J gene: TRBJ2-2
D gene: .
V gene: TRBV4-1

CDR3 protein: CASSLKGLGPGELFF
J gene: TRBJ2-2
D gene: .
V gene: TRBV5-5

CDR3 protein: CATPLRTGGTQDYGYTF
J gene: TRBJ1-2
D gene: TRBD1
V gene: TRBV6-1

CDR3 protein: CASRSNGGPTDTQYF
J gene: TRBJ2-3
D gene: .
V gene: TRBV2

CDR3 protein: CASSRIEDGYTF
J gene: TRBJ1-2
D gene: .
V gene: TRBV12-3/TRBV12-4

CDR3 protein: CASSLGGQGEDTF
J gene: TRBJ1-2
D gene: TRBD1
V gene: TRBV12-3/TRBV12-4

CDR3 protein: CASSVLAGGGGEQFF
J gene: TRBJ2-1
D gene: TRBD2
V gene: TRBV5-1

CDR3 protein: CASSHEGPETQYF
J gene: TRBJ2-5
D gene: .
V gene: TRBV7-6

CDR3 protein: CASGTVETQYF
J gene: TRBJ2-5
D gene: TRBD1
V gene: TRBV6-5

CDR3 protein: CASSPNRQGSEQFF
J gene: TRBJ2-1
D gene: TRBD1
V gene: TRBV18

CDR3 protein: CASTRTLAGYNEQFF
J gene: TRBJ2-1
D gene: TRBD2
V gene: TRBV5-1

CDR3 protein: CASSSTGRAQDEQFF
J gene: TRBJ2-1
D gene: TRBD2
V gene: TRBV7-9

CDR3 protein: CASTGGSGNLAKNIQYF
J gene: TRBJ2-4
D gene: TRBD2
V gene: TRBV7-9

CDR3 protein: CASSSPGQGSYEQYF
J gene: TRBJ2-7
D gene: TRBD1
V gene: TRBV7-2

CDR3 protein: CAIMQDRGYEQYF
J gene: TRBJ2-7
D gene: TRBD1
V gene: TRBV10-3

CDR3 protein: CASSAPEGYGYTF
J gene: TRBJ1-2
D gene: .
V gene: TRBV2

CDR3 protein: CASSLTGDRTDTQYF
J gene: TRBJ2-3
D gene: TRBD1
V gene: TRBV28

CDR3 protein: CSVEAQGGAEAFF
J gene: TRBJ1-1
D gene: TRBD1
V gene: TRBV29-1

CDR3 protein: CASSLVFGIVTDTQYF
J gene: TRBJ2-3
D gene: .
V gene: TRBV7-2

CDR3 protein: CASSSYGLSNTGELFF
J gene: TRBJ2-2
D gene: .
V gene: TRBV7-8

CDR3 protein: CASSSERNNEQFF
J gene: TRBJ2-1
D gene: .
V gene: TRBV19

CDR3 protein: CASSGGQMNTEAFF
J gene: TRBJ1-1
D gene: TRBD1
V gene: TRBV7-8

CDR3 protein: CASSYYPLEQFF
J gene: TRBJ2-1
D gene: .
V gene: TRBV7-9

CDR3 protein: CASNPGQGTKNEQFF
J gene: TRBJ2-1
D gene: TRBD1
V gene: TRBV7-9

CDR3 protein: CASSSDTGLGNEQFF
J gene: TRBJ2-1
D gene: .
V gene: TRBV7-8

CDR3 protein: CASDLGGRGEQFF
J gene: TRBJ2-1
D gene: TRBD2
V gene: TRBV12-5

CDR3 protein: CGARENYGYTF
J gene: TRBJ1-2
D gene: .
V gene: TRBV20-1

CDR3 protein: CASKLGSVTMDYGYTF
J gene: TRBJ1-2
D gene: .
V gene: TRBV6-5

CDR3 protein: CSARPDREQYF
J gene: TRBJ2-7
D gene: TRBD1
V gene: TRBV20-1

CDR3 protein: CASSQDRTSGSHEQFF
J gene: TRBJ2-1
D gene: TRBD2
V gene: TRBV4-1

CDR3 protein: CASSLATVGQPQHF
J gene: TRBJ1-5
D gene: .
V gene: TRBV3-1

CDR3 protein: CASSFSGSIYEQFF
J gene: TRBJ2-1
D gene: TRBD2
V gene: TRBV7-8

CDR3 protein: CASSNRGSVGDTQYF
J gene: TRBJ2-3
D gene: TRBD1
V gene: TRBV6-1

CDR3 protein: CSATPTSGTYNEQFF
J gene: TRBJ2-1
D gene: TRBD2
V gene: TRBV20-1

CDR3 protein: CASSSGRDGYTF
J gene: TRBJ1-2
D gene: .
V gene: TRBV7-9